These 31 T cell receptor beta chains were all obtained from the same sample, sequenced in a study of CD8 T cells in ankylosing spondylitis. TCRdb re-derived calls from the 5' RACE reads in MiXCR, one entry per CDR3 protein. Of approximately 25,000 distinct CDR3 sequences listed, about a sixth are singletons. Sequencing input: blood. The receptors shown here come from a male donor with ankylosing spondylitis or in good health (not recorded which).

V and J are TRBV28 and TRBJ2-1, with 9 bases lining up with TRBD1. V lost 6 bases to trimming and J lost 1 base; unmatched junction nucleotides: 4. The V gene's germline CDR1 is MDHEN and CDR2 SYDVKM. This CDR3 is built from 15 residues. The CDR3 region has the DNA TGTGCCAGCAGGACGGGACAGGGTTCCTACAATGAGCAGTTCTTC. Translation gives CASRTGQGSYNEQFF.

The rearrangement links TRBV7-2 to TRBJ2-1; weak D call: TRBD2 (6 bases). The CDR3 has 16 residues. V lost 5 bases, J lost 1 base, and 15 bases lay in between. Germline V gene sequence: CDR1 SGHTA, CDR2 FQGNSA. The CDR3 nucleotides are TGTGCCAGCAGCCCTAATAGCGGATCTTCCTACAATGAGCAGTTCTTC. Translated: CASSPNSGSSYNEQFF.

V and J are TRBV12-3 or TRBV12-4 and TRBJ2-2; D is uncertain. The length of the CDR3 is 12 residues. The V gene lost 5 bases and the J gene lost 7 bases, with 8 bases spanning the gap. CDR3 protein: CASSQKYGELFF. The CDR3 DNA reads TGTGCCAGCAGTCAAAAGTACGGGGAGCTGTTTTTT.

J is TRBJ2-5 and V is TRBV30; weak D call: TRBD2 (6 bases). Germline-derived CDR1 and CDR2 are GTSNPN and SVGIG (reference sequence). This CDR3 has 11 residues. V lost 8 bases and J lost 6, with 13 bases in between. For the CDR3, the DNA is TGTGCCGGGACTGCTTCTAAGACCCAGTACTTC. Its protein product is CAGTASKTQYF.

In this sample, this clonotype turned up a few times. The chain combines TRBV12-3 or TRBV12-4 with TRBJ2-2; D ambiguous. The CDR3 runs 13 residues. V lost 2 bases and J lost 3, with 4 bases in between. The CDR3: CASSLRDTGELFF. The CDR3 DNA is TGTGCCAGCAGTTTAAGGGACACCGGGGAGCTGTTTTTT.

In this sample, this clonotype turned up many times. The gene calls are TRBV27 and TRBJ2-4; no reliable D call. The CDR3 contains 15 residues. V lost 6 bases and J lost 0, with 12 bases in between. Per the germline V gene, CDR1 is MNHEY and CDR2 is SMNVEV (reference sequence). The CDR3 reads CASSRNTVAKNIQYF. CDR3 DNA sequence: TGTGCCAGCAGCCGAAACACGGTAGCCAAAAACATTCAGTACTTC.

The chain combines TRBV2 with TRBJ2-5; possibly TRBD1 for D (5 bases). The germline V gene encodes CDR1 SNHLY and CDR2 FYNNEI. The CDR3 consists of 12 residues. Trimming stripped 7 bases from V and 3 bases from J, with 9 bases between. The CDR3 loop is CASKGWEETQYF. In DNA, the CDR3 is TGTGCCAGCAAGGGGTGGGAAGAGACCCAGTACTTC.

The chain combines TRBV27 with TRBJ2-7; no definite D call. There are 16 residues in the CDR3. Germline V gives CDR1 MNHEY, CDR2 SMNVEV (reference sequence). V was trimmed by 5 bases and J by 1 base, leaving 18 bases between them. The CDR3 nucleotides read TGTGCCAGCAGTCCCGCTGGGTGGGTGGGTTCCTACGAGCAGTACTTC. Translation gives CASSPAGWVGSYEQYF.

This clonotype ranks as medium-sized. CDR3 region: CSVSAGLRGGTYEQYF. The CDR3 DNA reads TGCAGCGTTTCAGCGGGACTTAGAGGCGGGACCTACGAGCAGTACTTC. The chain couples TRBV29-1 to TRBJ2-7; 7 nucleotides line up with TRBD2. This CDR3 region has 16 residues. The J segment lost 2 bases and the V segment lost 5 bases, leaving 15 bases of the junction unmatched. Germline CDR1 is SQVTM and CDR2 is ANQGSEA.

This clonotype has just a few counts. V gene TRBV7-9 combines with J gene TRBJ2-2; tentative D call: TRBD2 (7 bases). The germline V gene has CDR1 SEHNR and CDR2 FQNEAQ (reference sequence). V gave up 10 bases and J gave up 4 bases, with 22 bases separating them. The CDR3 extends over 16 amino acids. This CDR3 reads CAINQGLAEFTGELFF. The CDR3 coding sequence is TGTGCCATCAACCAGGGGCTAGCGGAATTCACCGGGGAGCTGTTTTTT.

The CDR3 here is CASSRGREADEAFF. Written as DNA, the CDR3 is TGTGCCAGCAGCCGGGGGAGGGAGGCTGATGAAGCTTTCTTT. The rearrangement links TRBV9 to TRBJ1-1; maybe TRBD1 (5 bases). The CDR3 totals 14 residues. Looked up from germline, CDR1 is SGDLS and CDR2 is YYNGEE. Trimming shortened V by 4 bases and J by 7 bases, and 17 bases separated the two germline ends.

This chain links TRBV2 with TRBJ1-1, with no clear D. The CDR3 covers 12 residues. The germline gives CDR1 SNHLY, CDR2 FYNNEI. Trimming shortened V by 4 bases and J by 8 bases, and 11 bases separated the two germline ends. The CDR3 DNA is TGTGCCAGCAGTGGCCTAGGGTTCGAAGCTTTCTTT. It encodes CASSGLGFEAFF.

This clonotype turned up a few times. This rearrangement joins TRBV6-5 to TRBJ1-5; the match to TRBD1 covers 7 bases. There are 15 residues in the CDR3. CDR1 MNHEY and CDR2 SVGAGI come from the germline V gene. V shed 5 bases and J 1 base; nucleotides not matched to a gene: 5. The CDR3 DNA reads as TGTGCCAGCAGTGTAAACAGGGGAAGCAATCAGCCCCAGCATTTT. It encodes CASSVNRGSNQPQHF.

The genes are TRBV29-1 and TRBJ2-3; D is unresolved. Germline loops: CDR1 SQVTM, CDR2 ANQGSEA. V was trimmed by 8 bases and J by 3 bases, leaving 9 bases between them. The CDR3 length is 11 residues. The CDR3 loop reads CSLRITDTQYF. CDR3 nucleotides: TGCAGCCTAAGGATAACAGATACGCAGTATTTT.

This clonotype was detected only a few times. V is TRBV4-3 and J is TRBJ2-1; possibly TRBD2 for D (6 bases). V was cut by 0 bases and J by 9 bases, with 12 bases left in between. This CDR3 comprises 14 residues. Germline-derived CDR1 and CDR2 are LGHNA and YSLEER. CDR3 sequence: CASSQDRGIGEQFF. CDR3 bases: TGCGCCAGCAGCCAAGATCGCGGGATAGGTGAGCAGTTCTTC.

This clonotype turned up a few times. The genes are TRBV20-1 and TRBJ1-3; D call uncertain. In germline, CDR1 is DFQATT, CDR2 SNEGSKA (reference sequence). The CDR3 has 15 amino acids. With 2 bases removed from V and 0 bases from J, the gap between germline ends came to 11 bases. The CDR3, as DNA: TGCAGTGCTAGATCGAGGTTACGCTCTGGAAACACCATATATTTT. This sequence encodes CSARSRLRSGNTIYF.

This chain connects TRBV2 to TRBJ2-2; 7 bases line up with TRBD1. With 5 bases clipped from V and 1 base from J, the junction kept 7 bases outside the gene matches. In germline, CDR1 is SNHLY, CDR2 FYNNEI. This CDR3 is 16 amino acids long. CDR3 coding DNA: TGTGCCAGCAGTCAAACCGGGACAGAGAACACCGGGGAGCTGTTTTTT. It codes for CASSQTGTENTGELFF.

V and J are TRBV20-1 and TRBJ2-3; a weak D match, TRBD2 (5 bases). The V end was cut by 4 bases, the J end by 2 bases, with 10 bases between. Per germline, CDR1 DFQATT and CDR2 SNEGSKA (reference sequence). CDR3 length: 13 amino acids. The CDR3 DNA reads TGCAGTGCTACTCCGGGGATCACAGATACGCAGTATTTT. Protein: CSATPGITDTQYF.

This clonotype occurred many times. V usage is TRBV5-1 and J usage is TRBJ2-2; D unclear. The CDR3 is 15 amino acids. The ends were cut back, 3 bases at V and 3 bases at J, with 12 bases in the middle. Germline V gene data show CDR1 as SGHRS and CDR2 as YFSETQ. The CDR3 nucleotides read TGCGCCAGCAGCTCTTCTAGGTTGGACACCGGGGAGCTGTTTTTT. Its translation: CASSSSRLDTGELFF.

This clonotype has more than one count but fewer than ten. This chain uses TRBV12-3 or TRBV12-4 with TRBJ2-1; tentative D call: TRBD1 (5 bases). Trimming took off 4 bases at V and 5 bases at J, with 15 bases between the two ends. The CDR3 contains 15 residues. This CDR3 is CASSSLVMGHNEQFF. CDR3 in DNA: TGTGCCAGCAGTTCCCTCGTTATGGGGCACAATGAGCAGTTCTTC.

The chain combines TRBV7-9 with TRBJ2-1; possibly TRBD1 or TRBD2 for D (5 bases each). The CDR3 is made up of 16 amino acids. Per germline, CDR1 SEHNR and CDR2 FQNEAQ (reference sequence). V gave up 5 bases and J gave up 8 bases, with 22 bases separating them. CDR3 bases: TGTGCCAGCAGCCCAACGGGGACGGACGTCGGGGATGAGCAGTTCTTC. Translated, it gives CASSPTGTDVGDEQFF.

The V gene is TRBV5-1, the J gene TRBJ2-3; D is undetermined. Trimming left V 0 bases short and J 3 bases short, with 11 bases between. The CDR3 extends over 15 amino acids. Germline values: CDR1 SGHRS, CDR2 YFSETQ. The DNA for the CDR3 is TGCGCCAGCAGCTTGGTGGCCACCTCTACAGATACGCAGTATTTT. Protein product: CASSLVATSTDTQYF.

This chain connects TRBV7-2 to TRBJ2-2; D gene ambiguous. The V gene's germline CDR1 is SGHTA and CDR2 FQGNSA. The CDR3 sequence is 17 residues long. The V gene lost 1 base and the J gene lost 5 bases, with 17 bases spanning the gap. This chain's CDR3 is CASSLGRPLLSTGELFF. The CDR3 coding sequence is TGTGCCAGCAGCTTAGGAAGGCCATTACTCTCAACCGGGGAGCTGTTTTTT. Based on the CDR3 plus reference TRBV7-2 and TRBJ2-2, the full variable domain is GAGVSQSPSNKVTEKGKDVELRCDPISGHTALYWYRQSLGQGLEFLIYFQGNSAPDKSGLPSDRFSAERTGGSVSTLTIQRTQQEDSAVYLCASSLGRPLLSTGELFFGEGSRLTVL.

The chain employs TRBV28 and TRBJ2-7, with 12 bases matching TRBD2. CDR1 and CDR2 (germline): MDHEN, SYDVKM. The trim removed 5 bases at V and 6 bases at J, leaving 8 bases unmatched. The CDR3 is made up of 15 amino acids. CDR3 amino acids: CASSTRTSGTSEQYF. The CDR3 DNA follows: TGTGCCAGCAGTACCCGGACTAGCGGGACGAGCGAGCAGTACTTC.

The chain has TRBV7-2 and TRBJ1-2, with TRBD1 matching over 10 bases. The junction had 10 bases not matched to a gene; V was cut back by 7 bases and J by 8 bases. Germline CDR1 and CDR2: SGHTA and FQGNSA. There are 14 residues in the CDR3. As DNA, the CDR3 is TGTGCCAGCACTCCGGGACAGGGGACGGGCGGCTACACCTTC. Translation: CASTPGQGTGGYTF.

This clonotype was seen many times. This rearrangement joins TRBV28 to TRBJ2-7, with a possible D match to TRBD1 (6 bases). This CDR3 has 14 residues. Trimming took off 3 bases at V and 2 bases at J, with 11 bases between the two ends. Germline V lookup: CDR1 MDHEN, CDR2 SYDVKM. The CDR3 loop reads CASSFSGQTYEQYF. CDR3 sequence (DNA): TGTGCCAGCAGTTTTTCCGGACAGACCTACGAGCAGTACTTC.

This rearrangement joins TRBV5-1 to TRBJ2-3, with 9 nucleotides matching TRBD1. Trimming cost V 4 bases and J 9 bases; bases outside gene matches: 15. The CDR3 is 16 residues long. In germline, CDR1 is SGHRS, CDR2 YFSETQ. CDR3 sequence (DNA): TGCGCCAGCAGCCCACCGGGACAGGGTGAGGCGAGGACGCAGTATTTT. Translating gives CASSPPGQGEARTQYF.

This sequence joins TRBV5-5 and TRBJ2-1, with D maybe TRBD2 (8 bases). The CDR3 is 16 amino acids. V shed 4 bases and J shed 12 bases, with 26 bases lying between them. The germline V gene has CDR1 SGHKS and CDR2 YYEKEE (reference sequence). Here the CDR3 DNA reads TGTGCCAGCAGCGCAGGGGACAGAACTAGCGGTTTGCGGCAGTTCTTC. Its protein is CASSAGDRTSGLRQFF.

This clonotype was counted only a few times. This chain links TRBV27 with TRBJ2-2, with a tentative D call TRBD1 (6 bases). Trimming removed 4 bases from V and 6 bases from J, with 9 bases in between. The CDR3 spans 13 residues. The germline V gene encodes CDR1 MNHEY and CDR2 SMNVEV (reference sequence). CDR3 sequence (DNA): TGTGCCAGCAGTTCGTACAGGGCCGGGGAGCTGTTTTTT. Translation: CASSSYRAGELFF.

The chain links TRBV5-1 to TRBJ1-1, with D uncertain. The CDR3 has 14 amino acids. With 1 base removed from V and 1 base from J, the gap between germline ends came to 8 bases. Germline CDR1 SGHRS, CDR2 YFSETQ. The CDR3 bases are TGCGCCAGCAGCTTGAGGCCGCCGAACACTGAAGCTTTCTTT. Translation gives CASSLRPPNTEAFF.

This chain connects TRBV7-2 to TRBJ2-7; 8 bases align to TRBD2. V shed 0 bases, J shed 4 bases, and the junction held 2 bases outside the gene matches. Germline V CDR1 and CDR2: SGHTA, FQGNSA. CDR3 length: 14 amino acids. CDR3 loop: CASSLAGTRYEQYF. In DNA form, the CDR3 reads TGTGCCAGCAGCTTAGCGGGGACTAGATACGAGCAGTACTTC. The whole variable domain, remainder taken from reference TRBV7-2 and TRBJ2-7, is GAGVSQSPSNKVTEKGKDVELRCDPISGHTALYWYRQSLGQGLEFLIYFQGNSAPDKSGLPSDRFSAERTGGSVSTLTIQRTQQEDSAVYLCASSLAGTRYEQYFGPGTRLTVT.